The 4 T cell receptor beta chains given below trace back to one sample, sequenced in a study of blood T cell repertoires in COVID-19. Produced via immunoSEQ multiplex PCR; TCRdb's table is partial and in-frame only. Here the sample spans 200,000 to 250,000 clones, 85% to 90% being singletons. The sample comprised PBMCs or T cells enriched from blood (not recorded which). These receptors all come from a woman aged 45-59 years with acute COVID-19.

V usage is TRBV6-5 and J usage is TRBJ1-6; no definite D call. The V gene lost 6 bases and the J gene lost 7 bases, with 7 bases spanning the gap. Germline V lookup: CDR1 MNHEY, CDR2 SVGAGI. The CDR3 has 12 residues. The CDR3 spells CASSQINSPLHF. The CDR3 nucleotides read TGTGCCAGCAGCCAGATCAATTCACCCCTCCACTTT.

This clone has ten or more counts. This chain links TRBV3-1 (or the pseudogene TRBV3-2) with TRBJ2-1, with a possible D match to TRBD1 (6 bases). The V gene's germline CDR1 is LGHDT and CDR2 YNNKEL (reference sequence). The CDR3 length is 17 residues. V was trimmed by 0 bases and J by 0 bases, leaving 12 bases between them. In DNA form, the CDR3 reads TGTGCCAGCAGCCAAGATGGTTCAGGGGACTCCTACAATGAGCAGTTCTTC. This sequence encodes CASSQDGSGDSYNEQFF.

The chain carries TRBV2 and TRBJ1-2, with 7 nucleotides matching TRBD1. CDR3 size: 14 residues. Germline V lookup: CDR1 SNHLY, CDR2 FYNNEI. J lost 3 bases, V lost 7 bases, and 8 bases had no gene match. For the CDR3, the DNA is TGTGCCAGCACTGTGACAGGGACGGACTATGGCTACACCTTC. As protein: CASTVTGTDYGYTF.

CDR3 nucleotide sequence: TGTGCCAGCAGCCACGGGACTAGCGAGGCCTACGAGCAGTACTTC. Protein sequence: CASSHGTSEAYEQYF. The gene calls are TRBV5-4 and TRBJ2-7; TRBD2 matches 10 bases. CDR3 length: 15 amino acids. Trimming at V came to 4 bases and at J to 2 bases, leaving 6 bases not matched to a gene. Germline V lookup: CDR1 SGHNT, CDR2 YYREEE (reference sequence). Full variable domain (missing parts from reference TRBV5-4 and TRBJ2-7): ETGVTQSPTHLIKTRGQQVTLRCSSQSGHNTVSWYQQALGQGPQFIFQYYREEENGRGNFPPRFSGLQFPNYSSELNVNALELDDSALYLCASSHGTSEAYEQYFGPGTRLTVT.